This T cell receptor beta chain was captured in a study of shared clonotypes between healthy human individuals. Study-wide background: Ranging from 18 to 49 in age, donors were two women and three men. Study findings and constraints: Shared across a few donors were around 5% of the naive CD4 clonotypes.

Germline-derived CDR1 and CDR2 are PRHDT and FYEKMQ (reference sequence). The CDR3 spans 15 residues. The V end was cut by 5 bases, the J end by 11 bases, with 22 bases between. Assay used: immunoSEQ multiplex PCR; TCRdb lists only in-frame clones, some missing. Of roughly 2.5 million clones detected, more than 90% appear once; the ten largest clones hold 0.13% to 0.15%. This clone has just one count. Its antigen is as yet unknown. The clonotype comes from a man between 18 and 35 years old in good health. The sample consisted of naive CD4+ T cells sorted from blood. Sample subset: CD45RA+ positively selected. The chain employs TRBV13 and TRBJ2-1, with a tentative D call TRBD1 (5 bases). The CDR3 DNA is TGTGCCAGCAGCCTCCAATCGACAGATAAAAATCAGCAGTTCTTC. Its protein product is CASSLQSTDKNQQFF.